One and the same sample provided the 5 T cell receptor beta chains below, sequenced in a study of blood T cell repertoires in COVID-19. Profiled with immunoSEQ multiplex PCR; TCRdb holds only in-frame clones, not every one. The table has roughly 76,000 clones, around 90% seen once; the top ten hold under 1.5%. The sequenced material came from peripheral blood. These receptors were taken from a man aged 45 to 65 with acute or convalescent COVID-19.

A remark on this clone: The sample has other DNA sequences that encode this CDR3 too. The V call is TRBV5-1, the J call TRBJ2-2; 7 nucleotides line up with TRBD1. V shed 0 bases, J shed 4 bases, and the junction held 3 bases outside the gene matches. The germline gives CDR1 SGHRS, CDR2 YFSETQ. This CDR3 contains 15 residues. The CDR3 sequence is CASSLGQGGTGELFF. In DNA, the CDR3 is TGCGCCAGCAGCTTGGGACAGGGCGGCACCGGGGAGCTGTTTTTT. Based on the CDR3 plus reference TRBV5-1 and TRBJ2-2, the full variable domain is KAGVTQTPRYLIKTRGQQVTLSCSPISGHRSVSWYQQTPGQGLQFLFEYFSETQRNKGNFPGRFSGRQFSNSRSEMNVSTLELGDSALYLCASSLGQGGTGELFFGEGSRLTVL.

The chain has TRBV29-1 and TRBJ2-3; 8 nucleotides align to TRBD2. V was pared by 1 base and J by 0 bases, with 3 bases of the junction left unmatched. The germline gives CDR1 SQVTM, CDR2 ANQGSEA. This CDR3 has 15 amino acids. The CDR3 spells CSVEGGLGSTDTQYF. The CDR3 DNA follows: TGCAGCGTTGAAGGGGGACTAGGCAGCACAGATACGCAGTATTTT.

CDR3 sequence reads: CASSLGGAESTDTQYF. In DNA form, the CDR3 reads TGTGCCAGCAGCTTAGGTGGAGCGGAGAGCACAGATACGCAGTATTTT. The chain combines TRBV7-3 with TRBJ2-3; D is perhaps TRBD2 (5 bases). The germline V gene encodes CDR1 SGHTA and CDR2 FQGTGA. The germline V and J ends were trimmed by 2 bases and 0 bases, with 12 bases remaining between them. The CDR3 runs to 16 residues.

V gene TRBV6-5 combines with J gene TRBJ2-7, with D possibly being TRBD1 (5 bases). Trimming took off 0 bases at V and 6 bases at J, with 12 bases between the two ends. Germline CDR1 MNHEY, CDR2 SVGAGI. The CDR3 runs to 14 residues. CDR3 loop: CASSYSFTGVEQYF. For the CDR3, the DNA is TGTGCCAGCAGTTACTCATTCACAGGAGTCGAGCAGTACTTC.

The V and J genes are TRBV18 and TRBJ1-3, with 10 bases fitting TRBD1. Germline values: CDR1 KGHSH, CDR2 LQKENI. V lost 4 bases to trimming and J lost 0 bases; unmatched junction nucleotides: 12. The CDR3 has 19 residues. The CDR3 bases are TGTGCCAGCTCACTTACCGGGACAGGGGTAGCGAGCTCTGGAAACACCATATATTTT. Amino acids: CASSLTGTGVASSGNTIYF.